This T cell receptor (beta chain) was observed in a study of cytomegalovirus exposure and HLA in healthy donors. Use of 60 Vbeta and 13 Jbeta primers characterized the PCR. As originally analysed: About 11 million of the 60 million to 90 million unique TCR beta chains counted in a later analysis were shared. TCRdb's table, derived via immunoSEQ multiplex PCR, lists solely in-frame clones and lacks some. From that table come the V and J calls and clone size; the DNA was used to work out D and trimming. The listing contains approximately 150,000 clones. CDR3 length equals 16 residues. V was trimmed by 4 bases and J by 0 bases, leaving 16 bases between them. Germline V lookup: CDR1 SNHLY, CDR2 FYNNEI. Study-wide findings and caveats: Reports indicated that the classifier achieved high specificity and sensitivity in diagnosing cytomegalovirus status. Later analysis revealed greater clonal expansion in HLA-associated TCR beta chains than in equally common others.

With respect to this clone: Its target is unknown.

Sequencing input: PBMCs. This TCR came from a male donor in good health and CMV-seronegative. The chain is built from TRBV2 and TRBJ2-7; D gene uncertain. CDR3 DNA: TGTGCCAGCAGTGGTACCCTTTTAATTAGCTCCTACGAGCAGTACTTC. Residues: CASSGTLLISSYEQYF.